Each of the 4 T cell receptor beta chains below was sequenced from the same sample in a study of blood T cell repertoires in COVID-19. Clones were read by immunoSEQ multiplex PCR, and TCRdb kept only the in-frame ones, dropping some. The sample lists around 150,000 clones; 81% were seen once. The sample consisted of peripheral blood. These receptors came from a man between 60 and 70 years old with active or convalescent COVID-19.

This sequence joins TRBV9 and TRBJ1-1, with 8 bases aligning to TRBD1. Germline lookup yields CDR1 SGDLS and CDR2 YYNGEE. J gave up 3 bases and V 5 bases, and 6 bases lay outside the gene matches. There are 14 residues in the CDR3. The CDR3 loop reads CASRTGEKDTEAFF. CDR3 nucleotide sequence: TGTGCCAGCAGGACAGGGGAAAAGGACACTGAAGCTTTCTTT.

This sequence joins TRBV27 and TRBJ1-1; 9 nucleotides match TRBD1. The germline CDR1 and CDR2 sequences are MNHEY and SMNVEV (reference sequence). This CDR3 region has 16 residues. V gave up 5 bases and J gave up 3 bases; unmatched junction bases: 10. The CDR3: CASSPGQGFSHTEAFF. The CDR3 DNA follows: TGTGCCAGCAGTCCCGGACAGGGGTTCTCGCACACTGAAGCTTTCTTT.

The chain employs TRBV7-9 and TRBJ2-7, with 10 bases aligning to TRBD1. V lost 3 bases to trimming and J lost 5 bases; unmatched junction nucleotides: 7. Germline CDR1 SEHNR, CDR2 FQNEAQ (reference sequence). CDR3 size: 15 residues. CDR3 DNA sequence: TGTGCCAGCAGCTTGCGGACAGGGGGTAACAACGAGCAGTACTTC. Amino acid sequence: CASSLRTGGNNEQYF.

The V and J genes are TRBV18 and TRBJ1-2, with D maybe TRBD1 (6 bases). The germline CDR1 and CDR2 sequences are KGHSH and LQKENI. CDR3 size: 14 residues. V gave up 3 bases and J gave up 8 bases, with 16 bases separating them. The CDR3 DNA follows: TGTGCCAGCTCACCTAAACAGGGTCGGTTGGGCTACACCTTC. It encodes CASSPKQGRLGYTF.